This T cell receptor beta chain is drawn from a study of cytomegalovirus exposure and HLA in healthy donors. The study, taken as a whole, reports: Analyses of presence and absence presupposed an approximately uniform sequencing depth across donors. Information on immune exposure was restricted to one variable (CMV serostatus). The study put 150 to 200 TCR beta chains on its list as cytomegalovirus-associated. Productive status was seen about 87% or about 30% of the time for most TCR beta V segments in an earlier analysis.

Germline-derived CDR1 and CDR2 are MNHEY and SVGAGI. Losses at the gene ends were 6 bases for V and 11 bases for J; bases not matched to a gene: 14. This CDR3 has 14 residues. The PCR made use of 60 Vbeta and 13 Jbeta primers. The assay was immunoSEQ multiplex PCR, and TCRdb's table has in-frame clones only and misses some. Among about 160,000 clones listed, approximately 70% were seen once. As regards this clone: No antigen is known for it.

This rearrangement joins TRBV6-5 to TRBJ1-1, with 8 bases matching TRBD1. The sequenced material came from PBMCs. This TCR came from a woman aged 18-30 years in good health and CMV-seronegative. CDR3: CASSPRTGRLGAFF. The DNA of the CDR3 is TGTGCCAGCAGCCCCCGGACAGGGCGGTTGGGGGCTTTCTTT.